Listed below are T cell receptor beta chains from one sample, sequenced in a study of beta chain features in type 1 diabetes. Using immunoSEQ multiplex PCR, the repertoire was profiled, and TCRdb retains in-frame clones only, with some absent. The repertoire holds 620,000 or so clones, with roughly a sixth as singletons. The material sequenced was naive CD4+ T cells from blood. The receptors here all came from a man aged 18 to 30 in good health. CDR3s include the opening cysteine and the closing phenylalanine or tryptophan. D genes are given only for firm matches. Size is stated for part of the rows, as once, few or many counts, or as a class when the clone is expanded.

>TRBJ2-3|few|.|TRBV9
TGTGCCAGCAGCAAGAATCCCCCCACAGATACGCAGTATTTT
CASSKNPPTDTQYF
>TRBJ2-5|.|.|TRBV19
TGTGCCAGTAGTATACCCAGGGCTGTAGAGACCCAGTACTTC
CASSIPRAVETQYF
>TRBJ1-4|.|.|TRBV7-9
TGTGCCTCTCTCCGAGGGACTAATGAAAAACTGTTTTTT
CASLRGTNEKLFF
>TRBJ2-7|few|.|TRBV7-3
TGTGCCAGCAGCGTGGCGGGCTACGAGCAGTACTTC
CASSVAGYEQYF
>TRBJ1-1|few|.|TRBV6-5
TGTGCCAGCAGCTACAGAAAGACAGTGAACACTGAAGCTTTCTTT
CASSYRKTVNTEAFF
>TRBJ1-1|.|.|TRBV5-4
TGTGCCAGCAGCGGTCATTTTACAATGAACACTGAAGCTTTCTTT
CASSGHFTMNTEAFF
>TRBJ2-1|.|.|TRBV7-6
TGTGCCAGCAGCTCAAACCAGGGATCACAGTTCTTC
CASSSNQGSQFF
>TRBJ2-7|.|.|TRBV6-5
TGTGCCAGCACGGATTTCAGGGGCTCCTACGAGCAGTACTTC
CASTDFRGSYEQYF
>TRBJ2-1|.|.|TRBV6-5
TGTGCCAGCAGTTACCCCGGGACGGCCTACAATGAGCAGTTCTTC
CASSYPGTAYNEQFF
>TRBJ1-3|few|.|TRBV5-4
TGTGCCAGCAGCCCAAATCATCCAGGCGGGGCTGGAAACACCATATATTTT
CASSPNHPGGAGNTIYF
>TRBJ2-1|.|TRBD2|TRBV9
TGTGCCAGCAGCGTCACCGGGAGGCCCGCTTACAATGAGCAGTTCTTC
CASSVTGRPAYNEQFF
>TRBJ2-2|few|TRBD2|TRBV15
TGTGCCACCAGAACTAGCGGACTATCCAGCGGGGAGCTGTTTTTT
CATRTSGLSSGELFF
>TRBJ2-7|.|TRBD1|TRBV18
TGTGCCAGCTCACACCCCGACAGGGGCGAGCAGTACTTC
CASSHPDRGEQYF
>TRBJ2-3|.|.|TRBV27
TGTGCCAGCAGTTTATCGCTTTCCGCGGGGGCCCCAGATACGCAGTATTTT
CASSLSLSAGAPDTQYF
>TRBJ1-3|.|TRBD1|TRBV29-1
TGCAGCGTACGCCTGACAGGGTTCTCTGGAAACACCATATATTTT
CSVRLTGFSGNTIYF
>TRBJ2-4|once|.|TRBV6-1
TGTGCCAGCAGTGAACCGGGAGCCAAAAACATTCAGTACTTC
CASSEPGAKNIQYF
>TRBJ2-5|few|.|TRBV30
TGTGCCTGGAATCTAGGGGGGGCACTTCAGTACTTC
CAWNLGGALQYF
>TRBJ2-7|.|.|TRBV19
TGTGCCAGTAGGGGGGAGTACGAGCAGTACTTC
CASRGEYEQYF
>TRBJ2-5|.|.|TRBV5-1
TGCGCCAGCAGCGCAGGGGGGACAAAGCAAGAGACCCAGTACTTC
CASSAGGTKQETQYF
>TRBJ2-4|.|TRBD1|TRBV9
TGTGCCAGCAGCGTAGCCGGGACAGGGGATTTTCATCAGTACTTC
CASSVAGTGDFHQYF
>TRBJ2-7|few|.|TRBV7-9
TGTGCCAGCAGCTTAGGTTCCGGGAGTTCCAACGAGCAGTACTTC
CASSLGSGSSNEQYF
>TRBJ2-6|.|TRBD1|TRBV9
TGTGCCAGCAGCACCATTGACAGGGCGCTGGGTATTGACCTGACTTTC
CASSTIDRALGIDLTF
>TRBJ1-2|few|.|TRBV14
TGTGCCAGCAGGGCTCAGGGGAGCCTTAACTATGGCTACACCTTC
CASRAQGSLNYGYTF
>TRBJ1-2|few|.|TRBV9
TGTGCCAGCAGCGTAGGATCGGGGGGCTACACCTTC
CASSVGSGGYTF
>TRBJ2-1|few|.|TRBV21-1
TGTGCCAGCAGCAAGGTCACCTACAATGAGCAGTTCTTC
CASSKVTYNEQFF
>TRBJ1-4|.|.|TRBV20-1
TGCAGTGCTGAAGATGAAAAACTGTTTTTT
CSAEDEKLFF
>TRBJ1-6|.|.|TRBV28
TGTGCCAGCTTCGCGGCACCTAACAGAGGGACCCTCCACTTT
CASFAAPNRGTLHF
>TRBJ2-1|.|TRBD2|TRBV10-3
TGTGCCATCAGTGTTTTGGGACTAGGCTCTCGCAATGAGCAGTTCTTC
CAISVLGLGSRNEQFF
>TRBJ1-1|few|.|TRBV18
TGTGCCAGCTCACCACAGGGGACGGACACTGAAGCTTTCTTT
CASSPQGTDTEAFF
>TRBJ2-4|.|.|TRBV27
TGTGCCAGCAGATCTGACTTTGGGGCCAGCCGAAGAGCCAAAAACATTCAGTACTTC
CASRSDFGASRRAKNIQYF
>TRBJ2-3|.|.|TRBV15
TGTGCCACCAGCAGAGATCGGGGTCGCAGGGTTGAAGATACGCAGTATTTT
CATSRDRGRRVEDTQYF